These T cell receptor beta chains were read from a single sample in a study of OX40 agonist ivuxolimab in advanced cancers. Sequencing used immunoSEQ multiplex PCR; TCRdb keeps in-frame clones, though not all of them. Of 35,000 to 45,000 clones listed, more than 75% were seen once; the top ten hold 9.5% to 15%. The input for sequencing was CD4+ or CD8+ T cells sorted from blood, taken in a trial of the OX40 agonist ivuxolimab. The receptors originated from an adult with an advanced solid tumor such as melanoma, head and neck, liver or kidney cancer. Both conserved end residues are part of each CDR3. D genes are given only for firm matches. Rows give clone size only sometimes, using once, few, many, or a class for an expanded clone.

CDR3 protein | CDR3 DNA | J gene | clone size | CDR3 length | V gene | D gene
CAILATSGSYNEQFF | TGTGCCATCCTAGCCACTAGCGGGTCCTACAATGAGCAGTTCTTC | TRBJ2-1 | NA | 15 | TRBV28 | TRBD2
CASSLGRAYEQYF | TGTGCCAGCAGTTTAGGGAGAGCCTACGAGCAGTACTTC | TRBJ2-7 | NA | 13 | TRBV27 | NA
CASSSGLAGGLDTQYF | TGTGCCAGCAGCTCAGGACTAGCGGGAGGTTTAGATACGCAGTATTTT | TRBJ2-3 | NA | 16 | TRBV9 | TRBD2
CASRIFGGITDTQYF | TGTGCCAGCAGGATTTTTGGAGGAATCACAGATACGCAGTATTTT | TRBJ2-3 | once | 15 | TRBV27 | NA
CASGVQGGGTEAFF | TGTGCCAGCGGGGTACAGGGGGGGGGCACTGAAGCTTTCTTT | TRBJ1-1 | NA | 14 | TRBV27 | TRBD1
CASSLFSATSPLHF | TGTGCCAGCAGTTTATTCTCGGCGACTTCACCCCTCCACTTT | TRBJ1-6 | NA | 14 | TRBV27 | NA
CASSLSRAAPDTQYF | TGTGCCAGCAGCTTAAGCAGGGCCGCCCCTGATACGCAGTATTTT | TRBJ2-3 | NA | 15 | TRBV7-2 | NA
CASSLGTTGRETQYF | TGTGCCAGCAGCTTAGGGACTACAGGGAGAGAGACCCAGTACTTC | TRBJ2-5 | NA | 15 | TRBV13 | NA
CASNDRGDTGELFF | TGTGCCAGCAATGACAGGGGAGACACCGGGGAGCTGTTTTTT | TRBJ2-2 | NA | 14 | TRBV6-6 | TRBD1
CASSLGTSGSRYEQFF | TGTGCCAGCAGTTTGGGGACTAGCGGGAGTCGGTATGAGCAGTTCTTC | TRBJ2-1 | NA | 16 | TRBV28 | TRBD2
CASSVRQSINSYEQYF | TGTGCCAGCAGCGTCCGACAGAGCATTAACTCCTACGAGCAGTACTTC | TRBJ2-7 | NA | 16 | TRBV5-4 | NA
CASSLTGATNEKLFF | TGTGCCAGTAGTCTAACAGGAGCAACTAATGAAAAACTGTTTTTT | TRBJ1-4 | NA | 15 | TRBV19 | NA
CASSPSLGEAFF | TGTGCCAGCAGCCCCTCATTGGGAGAAGCTTTCTTT | TRBJ1-1 | few | 12 | TRBV9 | NA
CASSLSEDSATNEKLFF | TGTGCCAGCAGTTTATCCGAGGACAGCGCAACTAATGAAAAACTGTTTTTT | TRBJ1-4 | NA | 17 | TRBV28 | NA
CASSKRLAGGTNFLYEQYF | TGTGCCAGCAGCAAGAGACTAGCGGGAGGCACTAACTTTCTCTACGAGCAGTACTTC | TRBJ2-7 | once | 19 | TRBV28 | TRBD2
CASSESGREVEQYF | TGTGCCAGCAGCGAGAGCGGGAGGGAGGTCGAGCAGTACTTC | TRBJ2-7 | NA | 14 | TRBV9 | TRBD2
CASSLMDSLVQETQYF | TGTGCCAGCAGCTTAATGGACAGTTTGGTCCAAGAGACCCAGTACTTC | TRBJ2-5 | NA | 16 | TRBV7-9 | NA
CASSPPLLGGNTIYF | TGTGCCAGCAGCCCACCCCTCTTGGGGGGAAACACCATATATTTT | TRBJ1-3 | NA | 15 | TRBV9 | NA
CASSYTERTGELFF | TGTGCCAGCAGTTACACAGAGCGCACCGGGGAGCTGTTTTTT | TRBJ2-2 | NA | 14 | TRBV6-6 | NA
CASRLSGDYGYTF | TGTGCCAGCAGACTGTCAGGGGACTATGGCTACACCTTC | TRBJ1-2 | NA | 13 | TRBV28 | NA
CASSQEGRGPSETQYF | TGCGCCAGCAGCCAAGAGGGCAGGGGGCCTTCGGAGACCCAGTACTTC | TRBJ2-5 | NA | 16 | TRBV4-1 | TRBD1
CASTPFVGNGNQPQHF | TGTGCCAGTACCCCGTTTGTAGGGAACGGCAATCAGCCCCAGCATTTT | TRBJ1-5 | once | 16 | TRBV19 | NA
CASSFVGSNQPQHF | TGTGCCAGCAGTTTTGTAGGTAGCAATCAGCCCCAGCATTTT | TRBJ1-5 | few | 14 | TRBV27 | NA
CAGRTGTAAFF | TGTGCCGGGAGGACAGGGACGGCAGCTTTCTTT | TRBJ1-1 | few | 11 | TRBV19 | TRBD1
CASSPDFIAGTSSYNEQFF | TGTGCCAGCTCACCCGATTTTATCGCCGGGACAAGCTCCTACAATGAGCAGTTCTTC | TRBJ2-1 | NA | 19 | TRBV18 | NA
CASSSLHPRDRSSYEQYF | TGTGCCAGCAGCTCCTTACACCCCCGGGACCGAAGCTCCTACGAGCAGTACTTC | TRBJ2-7 | NA | 18 | TRBV7-3 | NA
CASSSEDSVIETQYF | TGTGCCAGCAGCTCTGAGGACAGCGTCATAGAGACCCAGTACTTC | TRBJ2-5 | NA | 15 | TRBV11-2 | NA
CASSLVVSYNEQFF | TGTGCCAGCAGTTTAGTGGTCTCCTACAATGAGCAGTTCTTC | TRBJ2-1 | NA | 14 | TRBV27 | NA
CGSVGSRDEQYF | TGTGGTTCGGTGGGGTCCAGAGACGAGCAGTACTTC | TRBJ2-7 | NA | 12 | TRBV28 | NA
CAWEAGTSSETQYF | TGTGCCTGGGAGGCGGGGACTAGCAGTGAGACCCAGTACTTC | TRBJ2-5 | NA | 14 | TRBV30 | TRBD2
CASSPTSGINEQFF | TGTGCCAGCAGCCCCACTAGCGGGATAAATGAGCAGTTCTTC | TRBJ2-1 | NA | 14 | TRBV2 | TRBD2
CASSEWQAGEPQHF | TGTGCCAGCAGTGAATGGCAGGCAGGGGAGCCCCAGCATTTT | TRBJ1-5 | few | 14 | TRBV2 | NA
CASSFYYEQYF | TGTGCCAGCAGTTTTTACTACGAGCAGTACTTC | TRBJ2-7 | few | 11 | TRBV28 | NA
CASSVAPGTNTGELFF | TGTGCCAGCAGCGTAGCGCCGGGGACGAACACCGGGGAGCTGTTTTTT | TRBJ2-2 | NA | 16 | TRBV9 | NA
CASSAEGDWETQYF | TGTGCCAGCAGCGCGGAAGGGGATTGGGAGACCCAGTACTTC | TRBJ2-5 | NA | 14 | TRBV9 | NA
CASSSGPNHEYF | TGTGCCAGCAGCTCAGGGCCTAATCACGAGTACTTC | TRBJ2-7 | NA | 12 | TRBV11-2 | NA
CASSSIAGFGEKLFF | TGTGCCAGCAGCTCCATCGCCGGTTTCGGAGAAAAACTGTTTTTT | TRBJ1-4 | NA | 15 | TRBV7-6 | NA
CASSQGPNFSSGNTIYF | TGCGCCAGCAGCCAAGGACCGAATTTTAGCTCTGGAAACACCATATATTTT | TRBJ1-3 | NA | 17 | TRBV4-3 | NA
CASSVPASGNHEQYF | TGTGCCAGCAGCGTACCGGCTAGCGGGAACCACGAGCAGTACTTC | TRBJ2-7 | NA | 15 | TRBV11-2 | TRBD2
CASSVADPGTEAFF | TGTGCCAGCAGCGTAGCTGACCCGGGCACTGAAGCTTTCTTT | TRBJ1-1 | once | 14 | TRBV9 | NA
CASSSLRGSYEQYF | TGTGCCAGCAGCTCCCTCCGGGGCTCCTACGAGCAGTACTTC | TRBJ2-7 | NA | 14 | TRBV11-2 | NA
CASSLVSGRPNYGYTF | TGTGCCAGCAGCTTAGTCTCAGGGAGACCAAACTATGGCTACACCTTC | TRBJ1-2 | NA | 16 | TRBV7-8 | NA
CASSFYRDRGTGYTF | TGTGCCAGCAGTTTTTATCGAGACAGGGGCACTGGCTACACCTTC | TRBJ1-2 | NA | 15 | TRBV28 | TRBD1